The entry below gives a single TCR beta chain sequence along with its context. The clone's antigen remains unknown. No qualities accompany the bases; no much larger clone lies one base away. The library was obtained by the immunoSEQ multiplex PCR assay. Not all clones reach the TCRdb copy of this immuneACCESS table, which keeps in-frame sequences only. Checked studies attribute under half of the gap to unresolved V genes and leave the rest unexplained. For this sample there are about 70,000 clones; around 90% appear just once. The ten largest clonotypes hold roughly 1.4% of the sample. The data are from a study of T cell changes during pregnancy in multiple sclerosis (dated by TCRdb to about 2019). With respect to the entire study: Changes in the T cell repertoire over the course of pregnancy were examined in this study in women with multiple sclerosis.

This specimen was peripheral blood, taken in the third trimester of pregnancy. The clonotype comes from a female donor in good health, enrolled as a control in a pregnancy study.

The CDR3 region: CASSLALGEGGNEQYF. The nucleotide sequence reads TGTGCCAGCAGCTTAGCTCTTGGGGAGGGAGGGAACGAGCAGTACTTC. In this chain, TRBV11-2 is recombined with TRBJ2-7, and 7 junction bases match TRBD2. Germline trimming amounts to 1 base on V and 5 bases on J, with 11 as the count of junction bases outside the gene matches. CDR1 is given as SGHAT and CDR2 as FQNNGV, both from the germline V gene. Counted from cysteine to phenylalanine, this CDR3 has 16 amino acids. Only the CDR3 part of the read is kept: 48 bases, read in frame from the first base.